This TCR beta chain was identified during a study of cytomegalovirus exposure and HLA in healthy donors (TCRdb year 2017). Describing the broader study: According to an earlier analysis of 587 of the donors, some 180 million T cells yielded 117 million unique TCR beta sequences and about 280 Gb of sequence data. Around 320 gigabases of sequencing data and approximately 85 million unique TCR sequences were included in an early release covering about 600 HLA-typed donors. Among the 398 genotyped donors, 75% to 90% belonged to the genetic ancestry cluster associated with self-reported Caucasian donors. The study aimed to test whether cataloging public T cell receptors could reveal signatures of past pathogen exposure. The T cell repertoires of 670 or so subjects were profiled by immunosequencing and related to cytomegalovirus serostatus. Along with the roughly 610-subject first cohort, a separate validation cohort of about 110 different subjects was used. High-throughput TCR immunosequencing, statistical association of individual TCRs with disease status, and machine learning were combined to predict cytomegalovirus infection status. To study patterns of TCR occurrence, a later analysis re-analyzed previously published TCR beta repertoires from 650 to 750 donors and added high-resolution HLA genotyping. Rather than using new phenotypic data, the later analysis identified candidate immune exposures from TCR beta sequences and from how often those sequences occurred across donors. An earlier analysis of about 620 of the donors applied high-throughput TCR beta sequencing to assess whether each TCR beta V gene segment acted as functional or pseudogenic. Donor age, sex, ethnicity and CMV serostatus were compiled together with the repertoire data. Genome-wide SNP genotypes for about three fifths of the roughly 670 donors were used in a later genetic analysis, which treated that subset as a discovery cohort. Every discovery cohort repertoire had been produced on one sequencing platform. Both class I and class II loci were covered by HLA typing, at four-digit resolution. The number of donors typed differed by locus, with about 629-640 for A, B, C, DRB1 and DQB1, about 500 for DQA1, 600 to 610 for DPA1, and under 490 for DPB1. Four or five DR-DQ haplotypes were handled as single units for association and clustering because linkage in the cohort was strong. Across about 380 genotyped donors of the cohort, an average of roughly 250,000 unique TCR beta nucleotide sequences per donor were sequenced, and roughly a sixth of those sequences were non-productive.

A word on this clone: The specificity of this receptor is unknown. No base qualities exist here, and no much larger clone lies one base off it.

The study at large found these results: At a false discovery rate of 0.05, a later analysis linked approximately 18,000 TCR beta sequences to specific HLA alleles. A further reported finding was that TCR beta sequences accurately predicted the HLA-A and HLA-B alleles for most subjects in the first cohort. Most TCR sequences were seen in very few donors, while some public TCRs were found in many individuals. When HLA alleles, especially DR and DQ, strongly co-occurred, TCR associations were difficult to assign to individual alleles. Three of the identified cytomegalovirus-associated TCR beta chains were confirmed in vitro to be specific for cytomegalovirus antigens. Linkage disequilibrium might explain the correlated functional status among segregating V segments, but an unknown experimental factor could not be excluded. According to a later analysis, parvovirus B19, influenza, CMV and Epstein-Barr virus appeared linked to several top co-occurrence clusters. A later analysis found that HLA-associated TCR beta chains were more clonally expanded and had lower generation probabilities than equally common non-associated chains. According to a later analysis, most CMV-associated TCR beta chains appeared to be HLA-restricted, and the HLA associations seemed to be driven largely by CMV exposure. For the cohort, immune exposure information was limited to CMV serostatus. The classifier was reported to diagnose cytomegalovirus status with high specificity and sensitivity in both the original cohort and the validation cohort. V-gene and J-gene trimming of TCR beta chains was associated with a missense DCLRE1C variant in a later genetic analysis, and the association was replicated in an independent cohort. The 87-base-pair reads could not distinguish some IMGT-functional V segments, including TRBV6-2 and TRBV6-3, so those segments were excluded. The earlier analysis of approximately 540 of the donors excluded some 15 rarely observed V segments, including chromosome 9 orphons, because counts were too low. The authors suggested that the approach could potentially be generalized to other disease states and immunological phenotypes. Broadly in line with IMGT annotations, most TCR beta V segments showed up in productive rearrangements about 90% or about 30% of the time in an earlier analysis of several hundred of the donors. A group of highly shared sequence variants was considered likely to be a technical artifact of the sequencing pipeline. In a later analysis, TCR association rates were found to vary across HLA loci, with the most associated TCRs seen for DRB1 alleles and the fewest for HLA-C alleles. In the study, 150 to 200 TCR beta chains were listed as associated with cytomegalovirus. In this cohort, only TCR beta chains were sequenced, and detectable features were limited by the absence of alpha or paired-chain data. Presence/absence analyses assumed roughly uniform sequencing depth across donors, an assumption that may not hold. Compared with the approximately 670-donor mean, donors in an Asian-associated ancestry cluster had fewer N-insertions in productive TCRs, according to a later genetic analysis. Because HLA typing was missing for some donors at each locus, association tests included only the typed subset.

Looking up the germline V gene yields CDR1 LGHNA and CDR2 YNFKEQ. Unmatched junction bases come to 9, with V trimmed by 0 bases and J by 2 bases. From the cysteine through the phenylalanine, the CDR3 covers 18 amino acids. CDR3 DNA only is kept here, 54 bases in frame from base 1. Library preparation used the immunoSEQ multiplex PCR assay. For the multiplex PCR, a mixture combining 60 forward primers for TCR Vbeta segments and 13 reverse primers for TCR Jbeta segments was used. Amplification of the CDR3 region of rearranged TCR beta genes was performed with a multiplex PCR assay on genomic DNA. The Illumina HiSeq System was used to sequence the amplified TCR beta libraries as 87-base-pair reads. As for the authors' bioinformatics: Across the 600 to 700 repertoires, a later analysis counted roughly 84 million unique TCR beta chains, 9.5 million to 13 million of which were shared by at least two donors. Raw reads were error-corrected and collapsed into unique sequences with a nearest-neighbor algorithm that merged closely related sequences to remove PCR and sequencing errors. To assign V, D and J gene segments, CDR3 sequences were aligned to IMGT reference sequences. For a sequence to be retained, a match of at least six nucleotides was required to both a V gene segment and a J gene segment. Rearrangements were classified as productive when the CDR3 lacked stop codons and remained in frame with V and J, and all other rearrangements were classified as non-productive. CDR3 was defined according to IMGT convention as the region running from the second conserved V-encoded cysteine to the conserved J-encoded phenylalanine. The earlier analysis of 500 to 600 of the donors excluded sequences that lacked an unambiguous match to a single V gene segment. An earlier analysis of fewer than 750 of the donors classified V segments as functional when productive rearrangements were above 56.7% and as segregating when the standard deviation between donors was above 5%. A statistical classification framework was built to diagnose cytomegalovirus status from the catalog of TCR beta chain sequences. In a later analysis, V and J genes were assigned by comparing TCR nucleotide sequences against IMGT/GENE-DB human TR gene sequences. The TCRdist pipeline was used in a later analysis to assign CDR3 sequences and most-parsimonious VDJ recombination scenarios. In a later analysis, every TCR beta chain was defined by the combination of its CDR3 amino acid sequence and its V-gene family, and reads without a unique V-gene family were dropped. In a later analysis, around 650 highly shared, low-generation-probability nucleotide sequences were removed to address suspected cross-contamination and a sequencing artifact. A later analysis calculated a clonal expansion index for each public chain from normalized within-repertoire ranks of inferred template counts. In a later analysis, generation probabilities were computed using a VDJ recombination model fitted to out-of-frame rearrangements, and the results were checked against IGoR. A later analysis scored TCR-TCR, TCR-HLA and TCR-CMV co-occurrence with hypergeometric tests, applying a repertoire-size bias correction to TCR pairs. In a later analysis, false discovery rates were estimated by permuting HLA or CMV assignments 20 times. A later analysis grouped co-occurring TCRs with DBSCAN, adding TCRdist sequence similarity when clustering within HLA-allele-positive subsets. Repertoires with fewer than 30,000 or more than 120,000 public chains were left out of co-occurrence clustering, as were about 5 repertoires with anomalous nucleotide sharing. TCRdb obtained this table from immuneACCESS and retained in-frame rearrangements with V and J assigned. These tables miss some clones; where compared with another copy, unresolved V genes account for less than half of the shortfall, and the remainder is unexplained. The V and J calls and clone size come from that table; D and trimming were worked out from the DNA. The sample profile shows about 220,000 clones; nearly 80% of them were found once. Jointly, the top ten make up 1.5% to 2% of the sample.

The cohort was made up of roughly 670 healthy bone marrow donors. At the time of sampling, every cohort member was nominally healthy, though immune exposures that went unrecorded were likely present. The donor was CMV seronegative and belonged to the group of over 300 seronegative cohort members. Each donor provided a peripheral blood sample, and peripheral blood mononuclear cells were used for TCR beta sequencing. Genomic DNA extraction from the blood cell samples was performed with the Qiagen DNeasy Blood Extraction Kit. This TCR was recovered from a male donor in good health and CMV-seronegative. Specimen: PBMCs. This receptor chain uses TRBV4-2 and TRBJ1-4, and 7 junctional nucleotides match TRBD1. The sequenced DNA: TGTGCCAGCAGCCAAGATCTCTTGACGGGACAGACTAATGAAAAACTGTTTTTT. Translated, this gives CASSQDLLTGQTNEKLFF.